One sample yielded the 13 T cell receptor beta chains listed below, sequenced in a study of shared clonotypes between healthy human individuals. TCRdb keeps only in-frame clones here, not all; method: immunoSEQ multiplex PCR. Found here are some 1.1 million clones, 60% to 85% of them singletons; the top ten hold about 0.94%. The sequencing input was memory CD4+ T cells from PBMCs. The sample's subset: CD45RA-negative fraction. The receptors stem from a man aged 18 to 30 in good health. Some clones in this sample may be carry-over from other donors' samples.

This clone appeared once. The rearrangement links TRBV30 to TRBJ1-3; no clear D gene. Looked up from germline, CDR1 is GTSNPN and CDR2 is SVGIG (reference sequence). The CDR3 contains 16 residues. The V gene lost 0 bases and the J gene lost 3 bases, with 15 bases spanning the gap. The CDR3 DNA reads TGTGCCTGGAGTGTAGGGTTGGGGTCTTTTGGAAACACCATATATTTT. Its protein is CAWSVGLGSFGNTIYF. The variable domain in full, completed from reference TRBV30 and TRBJ1-3, reads SQTIHQWPATLVQPVGSPLSLECTVEGTSNPNLYWYRQAAGRGLQLLFYSVGIGQISSEVPQNLSASRPQDRQFILSSKKLLLSDSGFYLCAWSVGLGSFGNTIYFGEGSWLTVV.

The chain recombines TRBV5-1 with TRBJ2-7; the match to TRBD2 covers 10 bases. V gave up 3 bases and J gave up 6 bases; unmatched junction bases: 6. Germline V gives CDR1 SGHRS, CDR2 YFSETQ. The CDR3 extends over 14 amino acids. CDR3: CASSSQREGGEQYF. CDR3 DNA: TGCGCCAGCAGCTCCCAGCGGGAGGGCGGCGAGCAGTACTTC.

V gene TRBV18 combines with J gene TRBJ1-1; possibly TRBD1 for D (5 bases). In germline, CDR1 is KGHSH, CDR2 LQKENI. V dropped 4 bases and J dropped 4 bases, with 13 bases sitting between them. The CDR3 contains 14 residues. The chain's CDR3 is CASSRGGQGTEAFF. CDR3 sequence (DNA): TGTGCCAGCTCACGGGGAGGGCAGGGCACTGAAGCTTTCTTT.

CDR3 sequence reads: CASGFPGDVYQETQYF. DNA for the CDR3: TGTGCTAGTGGTTTCCCGGGGGACGTGTACCAAGAGACCCAGTACTTC. The rearrangement joins TRBV12-5 to TRBJ2-5; TRBD2 might be the D (6 bases). The CDR3 is 16 residues long. Trimming took 3 bases from V and 0 from J, leaving 14 bases between them. The V gene's germline CDR1 is LGHNT and CDR2 FRNRAP.

Notes on this clone: This sequence is one base from a far larger clone and is likely a read error. The chain is built from TRBV7-2 and TRBJ2-2; D gene ambiguous. CDR3 length equals 12 residues. Looked up from germline, CDR1 is SGHTA and CDR2 is FQGNSA. CDR3 protein: CAGSPRSGELFF. The DNA of the CDR3 is TGTGCCGGCAGCCCCCGTAGCGGGGAGCTGTTTTTT.

This clone has at least ten counts. The J gene is TRBJ2-7, the V gene TRBV11-2, with 13 bases identical to TRBD2. This CDR3 is built from 16 residues. Germline V gives CDR1 SGHAT, CDR2 FQNNGV. J lost 6 bases, V lost 2 bases, and 7 bases had no gene match. The CDR3 protein is CASSLRGTSGIGEQYF. CDR3 nucleotide sequence: TGTGCCAGCAGCTTACGGGGGACTAGCGGGATTGGCGAGCAGTACTTC.

The chain couples TRBV5-8 to TRBJ2-4; perhaps TRBD1 as D (6 bases). V shed 0 bases and J shed 1 base, with 14 bases lying between them. Germline V lookup: CDR1 SGHTS, CDR2 YDEGEE. CDR3 size: 17 residues. CDR3 in DNA: TGTGCCAGCAGCTTGGAGGACAGTTCGTTGGCCAAAAACATTCAGTACTTC. Translation: CASSLEDSSLAKNIQYF.

The gene calls are TRBV28 and TRBJ1-1; TRBD1 aligns across 9 bases. Per the germline V gene, CDR1 is MDHEN and CDR2 is SYDVKM. Trimming cost V 3 bases and J 1 base; bases outside gene matches: 6. This CDR3 has 16 residues. Here the CDR3 reads CASSFGTGMQNTEAFF. As DNA, the CDR3 is TGTGCCAGCAGTTTTGGGACAGGGATGCAGAACACTGAAGCTTTCTTT.

The V gene is TRBV6-1, the J gene TRBJ1-2; 10 nucleotides match TRBD1. The junction had 4 bases not matched to a gene; V was cut back by 7 bases and J by 5 bases. The CDR3 is made up of 13 amino acids. Germline assignment: CDR1 MNHNS and CDR2 SASEGT. The CDR3 is CASTWDRGYGYTF. In DNA form, the CDR3 reads TGTGCCAGCACTTGGGACAGGGGTTATGGCTACACCTTC.

This clone was seen only once. V gene TRBV9 combines with J gene TRBJ1-2; the D is unclear. CDR3 size: 14 residues. CDR1 and CDR2 (germline): SGDLS, YYNGEE. V dropped 5 bases and J dropped 8 bases, with 19 bases sitting between them. As DNA, the CDR3 is TGTGCCAGCAGGCCAGCGAGGGCCTATGCGGGCTACACCTTC. It encodes CASRPARAYAGYTF.

The genes are TRBV28 and TRBJ1-5, with a possible D match to TRBD1 (5 bases). This CDR3 has 16 residues. Germline CDR1 and CDR2: MDHEN and SYDVKM. V was clipped by 8 bases and J by 4 bases, with 21 bases between them. As DNA, the CDR3 is TGTGCCAGCCTCCCTTGGGGCAGCCGCCGTAATCAGCCCCAGCATTTT. It yields the protein CASLPWGSRRNQPQHF.

This clone was detected only once. This specimen includes other DNA sequences encoding the same CDR3. The chain uses TRBV11-2 and TRBJ2-7; 7 nucleotides agree with TRBD1. Trimming at V came to 3 bases and at J to 4 bases, leaving 0 bases not matched to a gene. Germline V lookup: CDR1 SGHAT, CDR2 FQNNGV. This CDR3 is built from 12 residues. CDR3 nucleotide sequence: TGTGCCAGCAGCTTGACAGGGTACGAGCAGTACTTC. It specifies CASSLTGYEQYF.

V gene TRBV5-1 combines with J gene TRBJ2-3; 8 nucleotides agree with TRBD2. V lost 4 bases and J lost 12; bases outside the gene matches: 13. The CDR3 is 14 amino acids. Germline V gene data show CDR1 as SGHRS and CDR2 as YFSETQ. The CDR3 reads CASSVDPTGGVQYF. DNA of the CDR3: TGCGCCAGCAGCGTTGACCCCACCGGGGGGGTTCAGTATTTT.